A selection of T cell receptor beta chains follows, all from one sample in a study of cytomegalovirus exposure and HLA in healthy donors. Data came from immunoSEQ multiplex PCR; TCRdb stores just in-frame clones and leaves some out. Across about 110,000 clones, the top ten clones capture roughly 3.5% of the sample. Sequencing was done on a sample of PBMCs. The receptor source for this set is a man under 40 in good health and CMV-seronegative. CDR3s include the opening cysteine and the closing phenylalanine or tryptophan. The order of the fields is V gene, D gene, J gene, CDR3 protein, CDR3 DNA. A D gene is named only where the DNA matches it firmly.

V gene: TRBV7-9
D gene: -
J gene: TRBJ1-1
CDR3 protein: CASSLSRSSTEAFF
CDR3 DNA: TGTGCCAGCAGCTTAAGTAGGAGTTCCACTGAAGCTTTCTTT

V gene: TRBV7-7
D gene: TRBD2
J gene: TRBJ2-3
CDR3 protein: CASSLSSGGFTDTQYF
CDR3 DNA: TGTGCCAGCAGCTTATCTTCGGGGGGGTTCACAGATACGCAGTATTTT

V gene: TRBV5-1
D gene: TRBD2
J gene: TRBJ2-3
CDR3 protein: CASSLAGLAGDTQYF
CDR3 DNA: TGCGCCAGCAGCTTGGCGGGACTAGCTGGAGATACGCAGTATTTT

V gene: TRBV2
D gene: -
J gene: TRBJ1-6
CDR3 protein: CASSREGRDSPLHF
CDR3 DNA: TGTGCCAGCAGTAGGGAGGGGAGGGATTCACCCCTCCACTTT

V gene: TRBV7-2
D gene: TRBD1
J gene: TRBJ1-3
CDR3 protein: CASSLYLQDRGLGNTIYF
CDR3 DNA: TGTGCCAGCAGCTTATACCTGCAGGACAGGGGTTTAGGAAACACCATATATTTT

V gene: TRBV6-5
D gene: TRBD1
J gene: TRBJ1-1
CDR3 protein: CASSLDRGVNTEAFF
CDR3 DNA: TGTGCCAGCAGCCTGGACAGGGGGGTGAACACTGAAGCTTTCTTT

V gene: TRBV30
D gene: -
J gene: TRBJ2-5
CDR3 protein: CAWNLLGGRGETQYF
CDR3 DNA: TGTGCCTGGAACTTACTGGGGGGGCGCGGAGAGACCCAGTACTTC

V gene: TRBV5-1
D gene: -
J gene: TRBJ2-7
CDR3 protein: CASSFPGTGEQYF
CDR3 DNA: TGCGCCAGCAGCTTTCCGGGAACGGGTGAGCAGTACTTC

V gene: TRBV2
D gene: -
J gene: TRBJ1-3
CDR3 protein: CASTGAGNTIYF
CDR3 DNA: TGTGCCAGCACGGGGGCTGGAAACACCATATATTTT

V gene: TRBV2
D gene: -
J gene: TRBJ2-7
CDR3 protein: CASSRGLTGGHEQYF
CDR3 DNA: TGTGCCAGCAGTCGGGGACTTACTGGTGGCCACGAGCAGTACTTC

V gene: TRBV5-4
D gene: TRBD1
J gene: TRBJ1-1
CDR3 protein: CASSYAGGTEAFF
CDR3 DNA: TGTGCCAGCAGCTACGCAGGGGGCACTGAAGCTTTCTTT

V gene: TRBV7-2
D gene: -
J gene: TRBJ1-1
CDR3 protein: CASSLDGYTEAFF
CDR3 DNA: TGTGCCAGCAGCTTAGACGGGTACACTGAAGCTTTCTTT

V gene: TRBV2
D gene: TRBD1
J gene: TRBJ1-5
CDR3 protein: CASSPGQGVVQPQHF
CDR3 DNA: TGTGCCAGCAGCCCTGGACAGGGGGTGGTTCAGCCCCAGCATTTT

V gene: TRBV5-1
D gene: TRBD2
J gene: TRBJ2-3
CDR3 protein: CASSYGLAQSTDTQYF
CDR3 DNA: TGCGCCAGCAGCTATGGACTAGCCCAAAGCACAGATACGCAGTATTTT